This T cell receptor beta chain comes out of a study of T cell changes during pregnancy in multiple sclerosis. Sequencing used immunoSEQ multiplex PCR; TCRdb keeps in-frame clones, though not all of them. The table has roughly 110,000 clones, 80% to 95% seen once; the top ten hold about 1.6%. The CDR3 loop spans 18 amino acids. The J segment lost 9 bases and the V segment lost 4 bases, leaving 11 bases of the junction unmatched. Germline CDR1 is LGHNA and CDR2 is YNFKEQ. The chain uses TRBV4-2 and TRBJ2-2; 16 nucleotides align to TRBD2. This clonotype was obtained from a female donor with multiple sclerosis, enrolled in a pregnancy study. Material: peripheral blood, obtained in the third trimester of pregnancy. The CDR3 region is CASSPWEGTSGGVRELFF. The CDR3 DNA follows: TGTGCCAGCAGCCCATGGGAGGGGACTAGCGGGGGGGTCAGGGAGCTGTTTTTT.